The table lists the clone carrying this TCR beta chain with many counts. Its antigen remains unidentified. TCRdb processed the 5' RACE reads anew with MiXCR; each CDR3 protein has one entry. The sample carries around 63,000 distinct CDR3 sequences, approximately 8.9% recorded once. This sample was taken from a study of spatial heterogeneity in lung cancer. Study-wide points: Blood contained ubiquitous expanded tumor TCRs more at resection than at follow-up.

Germline assignment: CDR1 SGHAT and CDR2 FQNNGV. The V gene lost 2 bases and the J gene lost 4 bases, with 11 bases spanning the gap. This CDR3 region has 14 residues. Time point specified: sample taken at primary tumor resection. Sequencing of whole RNA from tumor, nontumor lung or frozen PBMC involved no sorting. This TCR derives from a female donor with early-stage non-small cell lung cancer. The rearrangement joins TRBV11-2 to TRBJ1-1; perhaps TRBD1 as D (5 bases). Sequenced here: PBMCs, sampled at surgery. CDR3 in DNA: TGTGCCAGCAGCTTAAAGGGGTCCGGCACTGAAGCTTTCTTT. It encodes CASSLKGSGTEAFF.